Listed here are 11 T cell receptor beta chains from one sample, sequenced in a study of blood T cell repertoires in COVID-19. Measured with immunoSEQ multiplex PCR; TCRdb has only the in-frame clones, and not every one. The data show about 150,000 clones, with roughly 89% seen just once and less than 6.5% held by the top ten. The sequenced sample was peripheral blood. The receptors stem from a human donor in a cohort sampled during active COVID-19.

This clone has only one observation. CDR3 amino acids: CASSKAVAGGHEQYF. CDR3 bases: TGTGCCAGCAGCAAAGCGGTAGCGGGAGGTCACGAGCAGTACTTC. The chain carries TRBV21-1 and TRBJ2-7; TRBD2 reflects the table's D call only, with no check against the DNA. TRBV21-1 is annotated as a pseudogene. The CDR3 totals 15 residues.

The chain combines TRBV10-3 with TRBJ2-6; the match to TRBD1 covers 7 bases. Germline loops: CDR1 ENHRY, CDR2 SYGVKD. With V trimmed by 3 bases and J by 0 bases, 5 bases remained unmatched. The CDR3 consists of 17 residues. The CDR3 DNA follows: TGTGCCATCAGTGAAACAACAGGGGCCTCTGGGGCCAACGTCCTGACTTTC. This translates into CAISETTGASGANVLTF.

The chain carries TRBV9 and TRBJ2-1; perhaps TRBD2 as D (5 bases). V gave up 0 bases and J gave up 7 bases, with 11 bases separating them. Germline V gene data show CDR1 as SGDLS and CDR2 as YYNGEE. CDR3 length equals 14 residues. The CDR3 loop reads CASSVDYGVNEQFF. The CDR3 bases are TGTGCCAGCAGCGTAGACTACGGGGTAAATGAGCAGTTCTTC. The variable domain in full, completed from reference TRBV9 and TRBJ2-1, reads DSGVTQTPKHLITATGQRVTLRCSPRSGDLSVYWYQQSLDQGLQFLIQYYNGEERAKGNILERFSAQQFPDLHSELNLSSLELGDSALYFCASSVDYGVNEQFFGPGTRLTVL.

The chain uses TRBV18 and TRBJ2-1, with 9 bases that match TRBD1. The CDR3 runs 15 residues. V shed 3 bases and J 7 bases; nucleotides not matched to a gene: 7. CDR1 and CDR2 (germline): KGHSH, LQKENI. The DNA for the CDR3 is TGTGCCAGCTCACCCGAACAGGGGGCGCGGAATGAGCAGTTCTTC. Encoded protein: CASSPEQGARNEQFF.

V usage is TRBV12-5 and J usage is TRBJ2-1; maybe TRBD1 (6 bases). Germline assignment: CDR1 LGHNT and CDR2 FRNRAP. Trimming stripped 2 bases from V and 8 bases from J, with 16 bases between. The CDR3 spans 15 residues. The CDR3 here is CASGLNLSEGDEQFF. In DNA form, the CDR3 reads TGTGCTAGTGGTTTGAATCTCAGCGAGGGGGATGAGCAGTTCTTC. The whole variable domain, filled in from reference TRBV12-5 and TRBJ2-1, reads DARVTQTPRHKVTEMGQEVTMRCQPILGHNTVFWYRQTMMQGLELLAYFRNRAPLDDSGMPKDRFSAEMPDATLATLKIQPSEPRDSAVYFCASGLNLSEGDEQFFGPGTRLTVL.

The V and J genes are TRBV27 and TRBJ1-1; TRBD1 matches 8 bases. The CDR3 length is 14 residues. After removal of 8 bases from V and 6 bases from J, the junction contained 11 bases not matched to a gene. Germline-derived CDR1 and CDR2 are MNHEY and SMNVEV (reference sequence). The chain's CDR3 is CASSRSRGRAEAFF. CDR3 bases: TGTGCCAGCTCGCGGAGCAGGGGGCGGGCTGAAGCTTTCTTT.

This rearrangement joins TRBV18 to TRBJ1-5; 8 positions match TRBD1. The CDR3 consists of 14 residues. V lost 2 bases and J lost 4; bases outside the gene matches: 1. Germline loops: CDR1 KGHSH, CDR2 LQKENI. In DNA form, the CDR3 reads TGTGCCAGCTCACCAGGGACAGGTAATCAGCCCCAGCATTTT. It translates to CASSPGTGNQPQHF.

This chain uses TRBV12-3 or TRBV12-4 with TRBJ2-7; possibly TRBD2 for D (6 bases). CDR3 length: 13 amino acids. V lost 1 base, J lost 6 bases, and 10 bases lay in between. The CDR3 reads CASSLVGGAEQYF. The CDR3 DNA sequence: TGTGCCAGCAGTTTAGTCGGCGGGGCCGAGCAGTACTTC.

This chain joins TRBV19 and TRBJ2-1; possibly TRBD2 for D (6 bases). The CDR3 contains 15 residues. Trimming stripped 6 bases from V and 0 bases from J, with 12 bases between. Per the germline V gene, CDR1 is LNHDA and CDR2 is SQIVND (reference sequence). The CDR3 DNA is TGTGCCAGTAGGGGTGGGGGGTACTCCTACAATGAGCAGTTCTTC. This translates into CASRGGGYSYNEQFF.

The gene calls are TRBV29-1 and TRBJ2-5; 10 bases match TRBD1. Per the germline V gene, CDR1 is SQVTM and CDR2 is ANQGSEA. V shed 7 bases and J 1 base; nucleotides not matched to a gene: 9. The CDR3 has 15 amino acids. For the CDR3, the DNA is TGCAGCGCCTGGGACAGGGGAGGGCCCCAAGAGACCCAGTACTTC. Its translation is CSAWDRGGPQETQYF.

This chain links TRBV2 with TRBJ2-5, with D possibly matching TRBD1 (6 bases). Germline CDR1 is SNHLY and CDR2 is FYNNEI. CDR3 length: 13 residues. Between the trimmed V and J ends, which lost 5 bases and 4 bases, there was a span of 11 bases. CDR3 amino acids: CASSLIGGETQYF. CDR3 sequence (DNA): TGTGCCAGCAGTCTCATAGGGGGAGAGACCCAGTACTTC. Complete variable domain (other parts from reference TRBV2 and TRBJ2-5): EPEVTQTPSHQVTQMGQEVILRCVPISNHLYFYWYRQILGQKVEFLVSFYNNEISEKSEIFDDQFSVERPDGSNFTLKIRSTKLEDSAMYFCASSLIGGETQYFGPGTRLLVL.